Listed here is a single T cell receptor (beta chain). The antigen remains undetermined. The record originates from a study of cytomegalovirus exposure and HLA in healthy donors. Study overall: The same platform used for the 666 first-cohort repertoires was also used for the 120 or so validation repertoires, as a later analysis reported. Study-level results: Reports described diagnosis of cytomegalovirus status by the classifier as highly specific and sensitive. The investigators catalogued 150 or so TCR beta chains as cytomegalovirus-associated.

V lost 1 base, J lost 2 bases, and 10 bases stayed unmatched. CDR3 length equals 17 residues. Germline V gene data show CDR1 as SNHLY and CDR2 as FYNNEI. The method was immunoSEQ multiplex PCR; TCRdb's version includes in-frame clones alone and lacks a portion of them. This sample has fewer than 250,000 clones, with roughly 84% found just once. The sequencing sample was made of PBMCs. V is TRBV2 and J is TRBJ2-7; 8 bases agree with TRBD1. This sequence originates from a woman aged 18-35 years in good health and CMV-seropositive. CDR3 coding DNA: TGTGCCAGCAGTGAAGTTACGGGACAGGTCTTAACCTACGAGCAGTACTTC. It yields the protein CASSEVTGQVLTYEQYF.